Detailed here is one T cell receptor beta chain. Its antigen remains unidentified. The entry originates in a study of beta chain features in type 1 diabetes. Study-wide background: Patient and healthy donor groups were alike in age, gender and cell yields. Study-wide findings and caveats: Shorter templates might be favored by PCR, and equally so in patients and in controls.

V lost 1 base, J lost 7 bases, and 13 bases stayed unmatched. The CDR3 length is 17 residues. CDR1 and CDR2 from the germline V gene are SGHVS and FQNEAQ. Reverse transcription of all isolated RNA meant that expressed TCRB transcripts were sequenced. Method: immunoSEQ multiplex PCR; TCRdb's copy keeps in-frame clones and lacks some. The table has 350,000 to 400,000 clones, about 14% seen once. Material for sequencing was naive CD4+ T cells from blood. This sequence originates from a woman aged 18-29 years in good health. V is TRBV7-8 and J is TRBJ2-4; 7 nucleotides match TRBD2. The CDR3 here is CASSLGAGSGSVNIQYF. The DNA of the CDR3 is TGTGCCAGCAGCTTAGGGGCGGGTAGCGGGTCTGTTAACATTCAGTACTTC. Filled out from reference TRBV7-8 and TRBJ2-4, the complete variable domain reads GAGVSQSPRYKVAKRGQDVALRCDPISGHVSLFWYQQALGQGPEFLTYFQNEAQLDKSGLPSDRFFAERPEGSVSTLKIQRTQQEDSAVYLCASSLGAGSGSVNIQYFGAGTRLSVL.